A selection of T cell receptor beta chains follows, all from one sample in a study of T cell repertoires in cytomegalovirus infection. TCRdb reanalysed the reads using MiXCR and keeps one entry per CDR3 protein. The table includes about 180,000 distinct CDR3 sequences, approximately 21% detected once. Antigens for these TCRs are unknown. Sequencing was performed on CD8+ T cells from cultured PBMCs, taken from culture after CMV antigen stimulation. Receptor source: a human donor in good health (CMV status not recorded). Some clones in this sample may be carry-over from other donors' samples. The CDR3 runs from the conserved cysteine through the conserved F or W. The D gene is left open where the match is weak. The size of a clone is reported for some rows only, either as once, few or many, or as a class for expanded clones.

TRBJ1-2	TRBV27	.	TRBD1	TGTGCCAGCAGTCCCGGGACAGGGGGTTACTATGGCTACACCTTC	CASSPGTGGYYGYTF
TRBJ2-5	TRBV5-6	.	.	TGTGCCAGCAGCTTGGGCCGGTACCAAGAGACCCAGTACTTC	CASSLGRYQETQYF
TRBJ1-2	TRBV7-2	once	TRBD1	TGTGCCAGCAGCTCAACCCGGGACAGGGGGCGCGGCGACTATGGCTACACCTTC	CASSSTRDRGRGDYGYTF
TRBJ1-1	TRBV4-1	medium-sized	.	TGCGCCAGCAGCCAAGTCGGGGGCGGCACTGAAGCTTTCTTT	CASSQVGGGTEAFF
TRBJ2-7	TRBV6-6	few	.	TGTGCCAGCAGTTACTCGGGGCAGGGGAGGGACGAGCAGTACTTC	CASSYSGQGRDEQYF
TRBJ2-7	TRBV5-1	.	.	TGCGCCAGCAGCTTCAGAGGGGACCTCTCCTACGAGCAGTACTTC	CASSFRGDLSYEQYF
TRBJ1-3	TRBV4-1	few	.	TGCGCCAGCAGCCAATATGAAGACTCTGGAAACACCATATATTTT	CASSQYEDSGNTIYF
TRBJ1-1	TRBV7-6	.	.	TGTGCCAGCAGCCACACGGGGGGCACTGAAGCTTTCTTT	CASSHTGGTEAFF
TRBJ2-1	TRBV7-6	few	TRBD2	TGTGCCAGCAGCTCCCGACTAGCGGGGGACCAGTTCTTC	CASSSRLAGDQFF
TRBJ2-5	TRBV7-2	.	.	TGTGCCAGCAGCTTAGCCACGGAGGGCCAGTACTTC	CASSLATEGQYF